This T cell receptor beta chain came from a study of T cell changes during pregnancy in multiple sclerosis. The CDR3 totals 17 residues. Trimming removed 7 bases from V and 1 base from J, with 23 bases in between. Germline V gene data show CDR1 as SGDLS and CDR2 as YYNGEE. Sequencing was performed with immunoSEQ multiplex PCR; in TCRdb, only in-frame clones are kept and a portion is missing. The data contain about 64,000 clones, over 85% of them singletons. This sequence was found in a female donor with multiple sclerosis, enrolled in a pregnancy study. The rearrangement joins TRBV9 to TRBJ1-1, with D possibly TRBD1 on 5 matching bases. This material consisted of peripheral blood, taken in the second trimester of pregnancy. The CDR3 sequence is CASSLSDAGLKNTEAFF. The DNA for the CDR3 is TGTGCCAGCTCCCTTTCAGATGCGGGACTAAAGAACACTGAAGCTTTCTTT.